A single TCR beta chain is shown here with its context. Its antigen remains unknown. From blood CD8+ and CD4+ T cells, the TCR beta chain was sequenced. The multiple sclerosis control cohort comprised treatment-naive individuals presenting with stable or active relapsing-remitting disease. This sample is drawn from a study of CD8 T cells in Susac syndrome. The germline V gene encodes CDR1 KGHSH and CDR2 LQKENI. The CDR3 loop spans 11 amino acids. V shed 2 bases and J shed 7 bases, with 6 bases lying between them. After extraction with the RNeasy kit, about 0.5 to 1 ug of the RNA was reverse transcribed using random hexamers. The CDR3 of TCR beta was amplified by immunoSEQ multiplex PCR across 54 Vbeta and 13 Jbeta. MiXCR was run by TCRdb on the immunoSEQ multiplex PCR reads, yielding one entry per CDR3 protein. The data show around 200,000 distinct CDR3 sequences, about 94% seen once. Broader study findings: TCR sequencing and HLA analysis covered a relatively small number of individuals.

This clonotype was obtained from a human donor with multiple sclerosis. The V call is TRBV18, the J call TRBJ2-7; D is unresolved. What was sequenced was CD4+ T cells from PBMCs. The CDR3 loop is CASSPDREQYF. CDR3 DNA sequence: TGTGCCAGCTCACCAGATCGGGAGCAGTACTTC.